This TCR beta chain was observed in a study of blood T cell repertoires in COVID-19. Study information: From the United States, Italy and Spain came samples of acute and convalescent COVID-19. The cDNA or gDNA used as material had been derived from T cells, B-cell-depleted T cells, or PBMCs.

This table comes from immunoSEQ multiplex PCR, and its TCRdb copy is limited to in-frame clones, with some not included. The profile shows more than 150,000 clones, around 80% of them singletons. This clone showed up just once. Trimming cost V 4 bases and J 7 bases, with 11 bases left between them. The CDR3 covers 12 residues. Germline V gene lookup returns CDR1 SGHNT and CDR2 YYREEE (reference sequence). This TCR was sampled from a human donor in a cohort sampled during active COVID-19. The genes are TRBV5-4 and TRBJ2-5; D remains unclear. The source material was peripheral blood. Written as DNA, the CDR3 is TGTGCCAGCAGCCACATCGGCGGGACCCAGTACTTC. It specifies CASSHIGGTQYF.